These 25 T cell receptor beta chains share one sample of origin, sequenced in a study of CD8+ T cells in alopecia areata. Sequencing relied on a cDNA template that was reverse transcribed from extracted RNA. TCRdb's table, derived via immunoSEQ multiplex PCR, lists solely in-frame clones and lacks some. The sample has over 250,000 clones, none seen only once. Pooled cutaneous lymph node cells were sorted using CD4, CD8alpha, NKG2D, NKG2ACE and other markers. What was sequenced was CD4+ T cells sorted from a lymph node. The receptor set was obtained from a C3H/HeJ mouse with alopecia areata. The mice in this strain carry MHC haplotype H2-k.

For this clone: Any gene name here is a mouse gene name. The CDR3 is cut off 4 residues early in the read; its end comes from the germline J gene. Other DNA variants within this sample encode the same CDR3. V gene TRBV1 combines with J gene TRBJ2-7; 7 bases map to TRBD1. V was pared by 3 bases and J by 0 bases, with 2 bases of the junction left unmatched. The CDR3 sequence is 14 residues long. Germline V lookup: CDR1 NSQYPW, CDR2 LRSPGD (reference sequence). The CDR3 loop reads CTCSARGSSYEQYF. The CDR3 DNA, read in part, is TGCACCTGCAGTGCCAGGGGGAGCTCCTAT.

Regarding this clone: Gene and germline names: mouse. The read comes to an end 3 residues before the CDR3 does, leaving the germline J gene to fill in the end. Other DNA sequences in the sample encode the same CDR3. The V and J genes are TRBV13-1 and TRBJ1-6; possibly TRBD1 for D (6 bases). TRBJ1-6 is classed as an ORF, of uncertain function. Trimming pared 1 base from V and 7 bases from J, leaving 9 bases between. This CDR3 spans 14 amino acids. Germline-derived CDR1 and CDR2 are NSHNY and SYGAGN. Partial CDR3 DNA: TGTGCCAGCAGTGATCGGGGACAAAATTCGCCC. This encodes CASSDRGQNSP. In full, the CDR3 reads CASSDRGQNSPLYF.

This clone was picked up a small number of times. Genes and germline come from the mouse. The CDR3 end lies 3 residues beyond the end of the read and is filled in from the germline J gene. J is TRBJ1-6 and V is TRBV13-3; TRBD1 is a possible D gene (5 bases). TRBJ1-6 belongs to the ORF category, with a function that is uncertain. Trimming took off 2 bases at V and 0 bases at J, with 9 bases between the two ends. The CDR3 totals 16 residues. The germline gives CDR1 NNHDY, CDR2 SYVADS. The sequenced CDR3 bases are TGTGCCAGCAGTGACAGGGTCTTTTCCTATAATTCGCCC. Translated, it gives CASSDRVFSYNSP. The whole CDR3 reads CASSDRVFSYNSPLYF.

This clone was found a few times. Each gene name is a mouse one. The DNA ends 4 residues before the CDR3 does, and the rest of the CDR3 is filled in from the germline J gene. V is TRBV1 and J is TRBJ1-2; a possible D gene is TRBD1 (6 bases). The CDR3 has 16 residues. Trimming removed 0 bases at V and 0 bases at J, with 11 bases between. CDR1 and CDR2 (germline): NSQYPW, LRSPGD (reference sequence). Incomplete CDR3 DNA: TGCACCTGCAGTGCAGATAGGGGACAAACAAACTCC. It yields the protein CTCSADRGQTNS. The complete CDR3 sequence is CTCSADRGQTNSDYTF.

The sample holds a few counts of this clone. The genes are named according to mouse. The read is 3 residues too short to cover the CDR3 end, so that end is filled in from the germline J gene. J is TRBJ1-6 and V is TRBV19, with 7 positions matching TRBD1. Being an ORF, TRBJ1-6 has a function that is uncertain. The length of the CDR3 is 14 residues. Germline V gene lookup returns CDR1 FNHDT and CDR2 SITEND (reference sequence). After removal of 2 bases from V and 7 bases from J, the junction contained 3 bases not matched to a gene. CDR3 in amino acids: CASSIRGWNSPLYF. The CDR3 DNA, read in part, is TGTGCCAGCAGTATCAGGGGGTGGAATTCGCCC.

Comment on this clone: These gene names are mouse names. The read terminates 4 residues ahead of where the CDR3 ends, so the germline J gene completes it. This sequence joins TRBV19 and TRBJ2-5, with 10 bases matching TRBD2. Germline V CDR1 and CDR2: FNHDT, SITEND (reference sequence). The CDR3 extends over 14 amino acids. This CDR3 is CASSGLGVGDTQYF. The sequenced CDR3 bases are TGTGCCAGCAGTGGACTGGGGGTGGGAGAC. Full variable domain (outside the CDR3, taken from reference TRBV19 and TRBJ2-5): GGIITQTPKFLIGQEGQKLTLKCQQNFNHDTMYWYRQDSGKGLRLIYYSITENDLQKGDLSEGYDASREKKSSFSLTVTSAQKNEMAVFLCASSGLGVGDTQYFGPGTRLLVL.

Points on this clone: Any gene name here is a mouse gene name. The read halts 4 residues ahead of the CDR3 end, with the missing end drawn from the germline J gene. The sample holds other DNA sequences that translate to the same CDR3. The chain joins TRBV5 to TRBJ2-2; weak D call: TRBD1 (6 bases). Germline loops: CDR1 LGHNA, CDR2 YNLKQL (reference sequence). The germline V and J ends were trimmed by 0 bases and 3 bases, with 11 bases remaining between them. The CDR3 loop spans 16 amino acids. CDR3 DNA, as far as it was read: TGTGCCAGCAGCCAAGAGACAGGAGGAGACACCGGG. Protein product: CASSQETGGDTG. The CDR3 in full is CASSQETGGDTGQLYF.

In its sample, this clone was seen a few times. Genes and germline are mouse. The read terminates 4 residues ahead of where the CDR3 ends, so the germline J gene completes it. Different DNA sequences within this sample yield the same CDR3. This rearrangement joins TRBV31 to TRBJ2-5; 10 nucleotides agree with TRBD2. This CDR3 is 14 amino acids long. The germline V gene encodes CDR1 GKSSPN and CDR2 SITVG. V gave up 1 base and J gave up 3 bases; unmatched junction bases: 1. The sequenced CDR3 bases are TGTGCCTGGAGTCGACTGGGGGGTCAAGAC. It translates to CAWSRLGGQD. The CDR3 in full is CAWSRLGGQDTQYF.

Remarks on this clone: Mouse gene names and germline throughout. The read terminates 4 residues ahead of where the CDR3 ends, so the germline J gene completes it. The chain combines TRBV16 with TRBJ2-1; 8 nucleotides match TRBD2. Trimming cost V 4 bases and J 0 bases; bases outside gene matches: 2. CDR1 is SGHSA, CDR2 FRNQAP, per germline. The CDR3 is 15 residues long. The sequenced part of the CDR3 DNA is TGTGCAAGCAGCTATACTGGGGGTAACTATGCT. Encoded protein: CASSYTGGNYA. The CDR3 in its entirety is CASSYTGGNYAEQFF.

Concerning this clone: Mouse germline and gene names are used. The CDR3 is cut off 4 residues early in the read; its end comes from the germline J gene. The chain has TRBV14 and TRBJ2-5, with D possibly TRBD1 on 6 matching bases. CDR1 is SGHDT and CDR2 is FRDEAV in the germline V gene. The CDR3 runs 14 residues. V gave up 5 bases and J gave up 2 bases, with 12 bases separating them. The CDR3 reads CASSPGHFQDTQYF. The sequenced part of the CDR3 DNA is TGTGCCAGCAGCCCGGGACACTTCCAAGAC.

In the case of this clone: The gene names here belong to mouse. From the germline J gene comes the end of the CDR3, since the read stops 4 residues before it. Other DNA sequences within the sample encode an identical CDR3. The chain couples TRBV5 to TRBJ2-1, with TRBD2 identical over 11 bases. CDR3 length: 17 amino acids. Germline CDR1 reads LGHNA; CDR2 reads YNLKQL (reference sequence). V was clipped by 1 base and J by 1 base; unmatched bases: 3. The covered CDR3 bases are TGTGCCAGCAGCCAAGGGACTGGGGGGCCAAACTATGCT. Protein sequence: CASSQGTGGPNYA. The whole CDR3 sequence is CASSQGTGGPNYAEQFF.

Regarding this clone: Gene names are the mouse ones. The DNA ends 4 residues before the CDR3 does, and the rest of the CDR3 is filled in from the germline J gene. The sample contains more than one DNA sequence encoding this CDR3. The V and J genes are TRBV1 and TRBJ2-5, with 13 bases matching TRBD2. From germline, CDR1 is NSQYPW and CDR2 LRSPGD (reference sequence). The CDR3 runs 15 residues. The part of the CDR3 DNA that was read is TGCACCTGCAGTGCGGACTGGGGGGGCGGAGAC. As protein: CTCSADWGGGD. The entire CDR3 protein reads CTCSADWGGGDTQYF.

About this clone: These gene names are mouse names. Read data end 4 residues before the CDR3 end; the end is taken from the germline J gene. Other nucleotide sequences in the sample specify the same CDR3. The gene calls are TRBV13-3 and TRBJ1-1; D may be TRBD1 (6 bases). This CDR3 region has 14 residues. CDR1 and CDR2 from the germline V gene are NNHDY and SYVADS. The germline V and J ends were trimmed by 4 bases and 0 bases, with 10 bases remaining between them. The part of the CDR3 DNA that was read is TGTGCCAGCAGTCCGGGACAAACAAACACA. Protein product: CASSPGQTNT. The full CDR3 is CASSPGQTNTEVFF.

With regard to this clone: The germline and genes are mouse ones. CDR3 protein: CAWQGFRANTEVFF. Incomplete CDR3 DNA: TGTGCCTGGCAGGGTTTCAGGGCAAACACA. The chain employs TRBV31 and TRBJ1-1; D is perhaps TRBD1 (5 bases). The CDR3 is cut off 4 residues early in the read; its end comes from the germline J gene. CDR1 and CDR2 (germline): GKSSPN, SITVG. V was clipped by 5 bases and J by 0 bases, with 13 bases between them. The CDR3 has 14 amino acids. The whole variable domain, filled in from reference TRBV31 and TRBJ1-1, reads AQTIHQWPVAEIKAVGSPLSLGCTIKGKSSPNLYWYWQATGGTLQQLFYSITVGQVESVVQLNLSASRPKDDQFILSTEKLLLSHSGFYLCAWQGFRANTEVFFGKGTRLTVV.

Notes on this clone: Each gene name is a mouse one. The CDR3 extends 3 residues past the end of the read, so its final part is completed from the germline J gene. The rearrangement uses TRBV5 and TRBJ1-6; TRBD1 might be the D (6 bases). TRBJ1-6 has ORF status, its function being uncertain. Trimming shortened V by 4 bases and J by 0 bases, and 10 bases separated the two germline ends. The CDR3 covers 16 residues. Per germline, CDR1 LGHNA and CDR2 YNLKQL (reference sequence). The CDR3 reads CASSPGVNSYNSPLYF. CDR3 DNA (partial): TGTGCCAGCAGCCCAGGGGTCAATTCCTATAATTCGCCC.

This clone has a handful of counts. Gene labels here are mouse ones. With the read ending 4 residues before the CDR3 end, the germline J gene is used to fill in that end. The chain recombines TRBV13-2 with TRBJ1-1; 7 bases fit TRBD1. Trimming removed 0 bases from V and 0 bases from J; junction bases left unmatched: 5. This CDR3 contains 16 residues. The germline V gene encodes CDR1 NNHNN and CDR2 SYGAGS (reference sequence). The CDR3 loop reads CASGDARDSANTEVFF. The covered CDR3 bases are TGTGCCAGCGGTGATGCCCGGGACAGTGCAAACACA.

Notes on this clone: The genes are named according to mouse. The read halts 3 residues ahead of the CDR3 end, with the missing end drawn from the germline J gene. The chain couples TRBV5 to TRBJ1-6; 10 bases line up with TRBD1. TRBJ1-6 is known as an ORF, though its function is uncertain. The V gene's germline CDR1 is LGHNA and CDR2 YNLKQL (reference sequence). This CDR3 spans 16 amino acids. V shed 1 base and J 4 bases; nucleotides not matched to a gene: 1. Incomplete CDR3 DNA: TGTGCCAGCAGCCAAGCGGGACAGGGGTATAATTCGCCC. This codes for CASSQAGQGYNSP. The whole CDR3 protein is CASSQAGQGYNSPLYF.

About this clone itself: The gene symbols are mouse symbols. The DNA ends 4 residues before the CDR3 does, and the rest of the CDR3 is filled in from the germline J gene. This sequence joins TRBV13-1 and TRBJ2-3; 8 bases agree with TRBD1. The CDR3 spans 15 residues. V dropped 2 bases and J dropped 3; count of bases not matched to a gene: 5. The germline V gene encodes CDR1 NSHNY and CDR2 SYGAGN. The CDR3 loop reads CASSELRGRAETLYF. CDR3 DNA, as far as it was read: TGTGCCAGCAGTGAACTCAGGGGGCGGGCAGAA.

Of note for this clone: The genes are named according to mouse. The read gets to within 4 residues of the CDR3 end, and the germline J gene fills in the rest. This chain uses TRBV17 with TRBJ2-4, with 7 positions matching TRBD1. Germline values: CDR1 MNHDT, CDR2 YYDKIL. The CDR3 spans 13 residues. Partial CDR3 DNA: TGTGCTAGCAGTCGGGACAGTGGAAAC. Protein: CASSRDSGN. The full CDR3 sequence reads CASSRDSGNTLYF.

This clone was observed a few times. The gene names here belong to mouse. The CDR3 is cut off 4 residues early in the read; its end comes from the germline J gene. The chain employs TRBV14 and TRBJ2-5; 7 bases map to TRBD1. The V segment lost 5 bases and the J segment 1 base; nucleotides outside the gene matches: 10. The CDR3 contains 16 residues. Germline V CDR1 and CDR2: SGHDT, FRDEAV. CDR3 DNA, as far as it was read: TGTGCCAGCAGATCCGCCTCCGGGACAGACCAAGAC. Its protein product is CASRSASGTDQD. The whole CDR3 sequence is CASRSASGTDQDTQYF.

On this clone: Gene names and germline match the mouse. The read ends 4 residues early relative to the CDR3; the germline J gene fills the gap. The gene calls are TRBV19 and TRBJ2-1; 9 nucleotides align to TRBD1. The germline gives CDR1 FNHDT, CDR2 SITEND (reference sequence). Unmatched junction bases numbered 3, after V lost 6 bases and J lost 5 bases. This CDR3 is 13 amino acids long. Partial CDR3 DNA: TGTGCCAGCATCCGGGACAGGGATGCT. Translating gives CASIRDRDA. The whole CDR3 region reads CASIRDRDAEQFF.

A word on this clone: Genes and germline are mouse. The missing CDR3 end, 4 residues past where the read stops, is filled in from the germline J gene. The chain recombines TRBV31 with TRBJ2-3; TRBD2 aligns across 10 bases. In germline, CDR1 is GKSSPN, CDR2 SITVG. Losses at the gene ends were 1 base for V and 0 bases for J; bases not matched to a gene: 10. This CDR3 comprises 18 residues. Incomplete CDR3 DNA: TGTGCCTGGAGTCGTCGGGACTGGGGCGATCCTAGTGCAGAA. It translates to CAWSRRDWGDPSAE. The entire CDR3 is CAWSRRDWGDPSAETLYF.

This clone has a handful of counts. All gene names here are mouse names. The read ends 4 residues shy of where the CDR3 ends; the end is completed using the germline J gene. The rearrangement joins TRBV13-1 to TRBJ1-1, with a tentative D call TRBD1 (6 bases). The CDR3 has 15 amino acids. Trimming took off 0 bases at V and 0 bases at J, with 9 bases between the two ends. Germline V lookup: CDR1 NSHNY, CDR2 SYGAGN. CDR3 bases read: TGTGCCAGCAGTGATGACAGGGCTGCAAACACA. Amino acid sequence: CASSDDRAANT. The full-length CDR3 reads as CASSDDRAANTEVFF.

There are a few counts of this clone. Gene labels here are mouse ones. The read gets to within 4 residues of the CDR3 end, and the germline J gene fills in the rest. Other DNA sequences in the same sample also yield this CDR3. The chain links TRBV1 to TRBJ2-1, with 9 bases that match TRBD2. Germline V gives CDR1 NSQYPW, CDR2 LRSPGD (reference sequence). The trim removed 2 bases at V and 5 bases at J, leaving 1 base unmatched. This CDR3 contains 14 residues. The CDR3 is CTCSALGGDAEQFF. CDR3 bases read: TGCACCTGCAGTGCACTGGGGGGGGATGCT.

Regarding this clone: Each gene name is a mouse one. The CDR3 extends 4 residues past the end of the read, so its final part is completed from the germline J gene. Distinct nucleotide sequences in the sample also encode this CDR3. J is TRBJ1-2 and V is TRBV31; maybe TRBD1 (5 bases). V gave up 0 bases and J gave up 0 bases, with 8 bases separating them. CDR1 and CDR2 (germline): GKSSPN, SITVG. The CDR3 covers 14 residues. The CDR3 sequence is CAWSLVGANSDYTF. CDR3 DNA, as far as it was read: TGTGCCTGGAGTCTAGTGGGGGCAAACTCC.